The clone carrying this TCR beta chain was observed at least ten times. The target antigen is unknown. The V end was cut by 3 bases, the J end by 3 bases, with 9 bases between. The CDR3 extends over 15 amino acids. Germline loops: CDR1 SGHVS, CDR2 FNYEAQ. The sample is drawn from a study of Graves' ophthalmopathy and Graves' hyperthyroidism. Broader study findings: With a specificity of about 75% and a sensitivity of 70% to 71%, the model predicted ophthalmopathy progression.

Using RNA transcripts, the TCR beta CDR3 regions were amplified. In the first round, RT-PCR was carried out with HTBI primers, and a multiplex PCR formed the second round. TCRdb used MiXCR to reprocess the multiplex PCR reads, holding one entry per CDR3 protein. The sample includes around 1.1 million distinct CDR3 sequences, about 36% of them seen just once. Sequencing was done on a sample of peripheral blood or thyroid tissue (not recorded which). This chain joins TRBV7-6 and TRBJ2-6; D is uncertain. This TCR came from an adult man with Graves' hyperthyroidism. The CDR3: CASSFVPLGANVLTF. CDR3 nucleotide sequence: TGTGCCAGCAGCTTCGTACCCCTTGGGGCCAACGTCCTGACTTTC.